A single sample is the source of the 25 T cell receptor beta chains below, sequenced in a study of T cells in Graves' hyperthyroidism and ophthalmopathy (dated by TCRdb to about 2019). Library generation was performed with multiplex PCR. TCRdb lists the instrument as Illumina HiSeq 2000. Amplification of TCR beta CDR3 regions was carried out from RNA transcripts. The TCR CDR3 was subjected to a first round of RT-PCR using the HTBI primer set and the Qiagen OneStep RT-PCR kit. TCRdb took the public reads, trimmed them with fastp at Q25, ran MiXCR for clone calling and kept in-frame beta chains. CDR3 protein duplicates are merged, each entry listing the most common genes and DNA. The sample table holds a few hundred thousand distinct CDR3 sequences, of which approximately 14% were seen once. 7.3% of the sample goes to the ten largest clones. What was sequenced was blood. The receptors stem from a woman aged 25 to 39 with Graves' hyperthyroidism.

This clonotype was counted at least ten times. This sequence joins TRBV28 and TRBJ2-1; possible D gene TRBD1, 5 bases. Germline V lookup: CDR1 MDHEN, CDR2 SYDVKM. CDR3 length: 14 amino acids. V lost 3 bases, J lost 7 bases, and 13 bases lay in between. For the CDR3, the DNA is TGTGCCAGCAGTTTCCGGCAGGGCAGGAATGAGCAGTTCTTC. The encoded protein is CASSFRQGRNEQFF.

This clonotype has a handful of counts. The CDR3 DNA follows: TGCAGCGTTGAAGATCTTGAGGACAGGAACCAAGAGACCCAGTACTTC. Protein: CSVEDLEDRNQETQYF. The rearrangement uses TRBV29-1 and TRBJ2-5; TRBD1 matches 7 bases. The germline gives CDR1 SQVTM, CDR2 ANQGSEA. J lost 0 bases, V lost 0 bases, and 7 bases had no gene match. The CDR3 spans 16 residues.

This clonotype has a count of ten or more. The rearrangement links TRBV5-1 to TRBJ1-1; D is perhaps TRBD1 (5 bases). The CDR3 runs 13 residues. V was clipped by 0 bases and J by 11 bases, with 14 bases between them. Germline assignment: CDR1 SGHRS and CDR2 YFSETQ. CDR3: CASSLVRGTPAFF. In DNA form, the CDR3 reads TGCGCCAGCAGCTTGGTACGGGGCACGCCGGCTTTCTTT.

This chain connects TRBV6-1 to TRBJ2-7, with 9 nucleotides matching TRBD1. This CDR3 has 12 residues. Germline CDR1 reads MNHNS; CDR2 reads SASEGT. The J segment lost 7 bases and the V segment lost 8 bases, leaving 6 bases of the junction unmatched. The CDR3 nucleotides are TGTGCCAGCCACGGGGACAGGGTGGAGCAGTACTTC. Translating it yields CASHGDRVEQYF.

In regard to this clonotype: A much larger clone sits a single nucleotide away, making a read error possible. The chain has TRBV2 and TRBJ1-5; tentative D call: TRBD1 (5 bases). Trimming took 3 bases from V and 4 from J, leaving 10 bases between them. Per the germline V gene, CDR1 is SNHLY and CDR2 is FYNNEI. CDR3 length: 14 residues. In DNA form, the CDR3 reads TGTGCCAGCAGTGATTCCCAGGGAAATCAGCCCCAGCATTTT. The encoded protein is CASSDSQGNQPQHF. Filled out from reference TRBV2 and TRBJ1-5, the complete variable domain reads EPEVTQTPSHQVTQMGQEVILRCVPISNHLYFYWYRQILGQKVEFLVSFYNNEISEKSEIFDDQFSVERPDGSNFTLKIRSTKLEDSAMYFCASSDSQGNQPQHFGDGTRLSIL.

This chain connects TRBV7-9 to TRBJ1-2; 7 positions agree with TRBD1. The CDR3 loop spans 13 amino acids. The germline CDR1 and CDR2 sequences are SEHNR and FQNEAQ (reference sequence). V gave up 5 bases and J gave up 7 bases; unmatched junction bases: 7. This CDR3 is CASSRGTVTGYTF. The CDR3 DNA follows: TGTGCCAGCAGCCGAGGGACAGTAACTGGCTACACCTTC.

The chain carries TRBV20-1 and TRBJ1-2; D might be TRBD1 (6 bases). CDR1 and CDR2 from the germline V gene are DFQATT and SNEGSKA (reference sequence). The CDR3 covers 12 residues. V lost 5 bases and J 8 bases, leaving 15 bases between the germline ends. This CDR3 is CSAPLDSRGYTF. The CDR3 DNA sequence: TGCAGTGCTCCTCTGGACAGCCGCGGCTACACCTTC.

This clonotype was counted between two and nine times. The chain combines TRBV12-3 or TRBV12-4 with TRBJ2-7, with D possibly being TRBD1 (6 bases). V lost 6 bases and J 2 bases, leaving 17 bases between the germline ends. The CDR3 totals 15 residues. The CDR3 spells CASSPRGRSPYEQYF. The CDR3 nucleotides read TGTGCCAGCAGCCCGAGGGGGAGATCACCCTACGAGCAGTACTTC.

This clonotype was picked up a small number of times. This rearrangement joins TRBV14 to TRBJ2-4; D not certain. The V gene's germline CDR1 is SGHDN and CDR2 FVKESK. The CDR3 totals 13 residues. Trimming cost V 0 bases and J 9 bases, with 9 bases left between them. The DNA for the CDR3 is TGTGCCAGCAGCCAAGATTGGGGAACCATTCAGTACTTC. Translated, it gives CASSQDWGTIQYF.

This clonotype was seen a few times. The chain's CDR3 is CASRRNGLVGETQYF. In nucleotides, the CDR3 is TGTGCCAGCAGGCGGAACGGACTAGTTGGGGAGACCCAGTACTTC. The rearrangement uses TRBV7-3 and TRBJ2-5, with TRBD2 matching over 7 bases. V was clipped by 6 bases and J by 5 bases; unmatched bases: 12. CDR1 is SGHTA and CDR2 is FQGTGA in the germline V gene. The CDR3 has 15 residues.

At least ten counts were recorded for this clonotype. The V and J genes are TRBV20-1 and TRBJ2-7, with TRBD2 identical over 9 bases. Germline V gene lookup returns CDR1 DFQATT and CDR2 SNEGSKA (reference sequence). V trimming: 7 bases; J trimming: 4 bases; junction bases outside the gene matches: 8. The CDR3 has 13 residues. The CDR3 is CSVLPGLAYEQYF. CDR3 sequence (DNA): TGCAGTGTTCTGCCGGGACTAGCTTACGAGCAGTACTTC.

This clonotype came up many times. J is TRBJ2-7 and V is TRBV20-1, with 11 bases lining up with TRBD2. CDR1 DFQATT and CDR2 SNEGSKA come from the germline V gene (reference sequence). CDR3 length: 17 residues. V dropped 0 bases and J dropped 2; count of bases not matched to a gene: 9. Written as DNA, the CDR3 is TGCAGTGCTAGAGATATTACTAGCGGGAGAAGAACCTACGAGCAGTACTTC. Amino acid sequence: CSARDITSGRRTYEQYF.

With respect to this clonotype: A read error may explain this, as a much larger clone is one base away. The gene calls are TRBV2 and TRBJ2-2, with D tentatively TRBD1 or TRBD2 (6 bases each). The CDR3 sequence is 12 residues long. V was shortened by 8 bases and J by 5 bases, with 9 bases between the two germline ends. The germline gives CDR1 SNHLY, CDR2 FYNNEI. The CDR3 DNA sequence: TGTGCCAGCGGAGGGGGGACCGGGGAGCTGTTTTTT. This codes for CASGGGTGELFF.

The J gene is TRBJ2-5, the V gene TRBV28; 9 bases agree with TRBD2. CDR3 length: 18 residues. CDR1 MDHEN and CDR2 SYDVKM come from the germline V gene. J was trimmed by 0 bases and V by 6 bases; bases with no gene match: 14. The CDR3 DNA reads TGTGCCAGCAGCCCCTGGGGCCTAGCGGGACGGTACCAAGAGACCCAGTACTTC. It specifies CASSPWGLAGRYQETQYF.

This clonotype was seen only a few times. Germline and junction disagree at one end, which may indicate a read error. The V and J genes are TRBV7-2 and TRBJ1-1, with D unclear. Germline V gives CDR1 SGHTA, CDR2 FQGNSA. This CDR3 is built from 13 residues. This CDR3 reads CASRLGRNTEAFF. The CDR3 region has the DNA TGTGCCAGCAGATTAGGGAGGAACACTGAAGCTTTCTTT.

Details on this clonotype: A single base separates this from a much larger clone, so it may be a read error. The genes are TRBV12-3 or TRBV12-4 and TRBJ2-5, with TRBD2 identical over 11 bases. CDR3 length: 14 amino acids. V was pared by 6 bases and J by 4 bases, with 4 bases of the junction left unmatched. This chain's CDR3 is CASRRGLAVETQYF. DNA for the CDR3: TGTGCCAGCAGAAGGGGACTAGCGGTAGAGACCCAGTACTTC.

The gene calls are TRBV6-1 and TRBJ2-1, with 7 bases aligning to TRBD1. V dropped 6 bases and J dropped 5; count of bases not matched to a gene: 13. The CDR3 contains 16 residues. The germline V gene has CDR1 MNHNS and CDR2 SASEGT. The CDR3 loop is CASRALPGQNNNEQFF. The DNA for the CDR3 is TGTGCCAGCAGAGCCTTACCGGGACAGAACAACAATGAGCAGTTCTTC.

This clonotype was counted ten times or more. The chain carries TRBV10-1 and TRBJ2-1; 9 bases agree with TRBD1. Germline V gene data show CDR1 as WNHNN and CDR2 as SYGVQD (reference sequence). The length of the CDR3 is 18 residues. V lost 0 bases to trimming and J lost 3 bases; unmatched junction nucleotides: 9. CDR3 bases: TGCGCCAGCAGTGAGTCGGGACAGGGCAGGGGGTTCTACAATGAGCAGTTCTTC. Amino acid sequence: CASSESGQGRGFYNEQFF.

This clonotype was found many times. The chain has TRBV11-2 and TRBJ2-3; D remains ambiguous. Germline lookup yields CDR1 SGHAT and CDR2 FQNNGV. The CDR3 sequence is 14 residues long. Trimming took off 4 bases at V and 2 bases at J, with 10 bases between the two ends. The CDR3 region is CASSSTALTDTQYF. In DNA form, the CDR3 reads TGTGCCAGCAGCTCTACGGCCCTCACAGATACGCAGTATTTT.

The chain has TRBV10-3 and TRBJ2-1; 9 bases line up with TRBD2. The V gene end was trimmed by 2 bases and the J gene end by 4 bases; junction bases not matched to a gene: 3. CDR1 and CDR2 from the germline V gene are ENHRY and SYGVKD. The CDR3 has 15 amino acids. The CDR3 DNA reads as TGTGCCATCAGTGAGGCTAGCGGGATTTACAATGAGCAGTTCTTC. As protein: CAISEASGIYNEQFF.

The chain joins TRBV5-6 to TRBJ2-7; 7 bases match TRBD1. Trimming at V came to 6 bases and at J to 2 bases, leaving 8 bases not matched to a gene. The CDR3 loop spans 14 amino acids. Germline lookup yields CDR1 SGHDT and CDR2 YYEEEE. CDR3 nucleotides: TGTGCCAGCAACCCGGGACAGTGGGCCTACGAGCAGTACTTC. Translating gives CASNPGQWAYEQYF.

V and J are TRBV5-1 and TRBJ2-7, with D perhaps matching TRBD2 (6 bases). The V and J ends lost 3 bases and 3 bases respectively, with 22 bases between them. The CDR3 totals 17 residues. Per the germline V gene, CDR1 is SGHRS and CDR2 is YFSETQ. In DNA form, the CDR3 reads TGCGCCAGCAGCTGGCGAAGCACCGGGACTCTACACTACGAGCAGTACTTC. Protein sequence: CASSWRSTGTLHYEQYF.

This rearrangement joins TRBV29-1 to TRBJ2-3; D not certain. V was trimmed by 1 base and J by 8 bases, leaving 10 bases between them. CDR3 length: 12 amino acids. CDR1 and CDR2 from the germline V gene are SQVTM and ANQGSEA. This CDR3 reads CSVEGAQRTQYF. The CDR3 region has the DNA TGCAGCGTTGAAGGGGCCCAACGTACGCAGTATTTT.

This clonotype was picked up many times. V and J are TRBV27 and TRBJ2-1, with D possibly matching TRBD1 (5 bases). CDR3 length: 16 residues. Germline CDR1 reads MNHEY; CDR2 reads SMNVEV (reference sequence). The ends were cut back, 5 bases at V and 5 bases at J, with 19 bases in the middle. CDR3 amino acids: CASSNYRTMIDNEQFF. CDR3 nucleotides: TGTGCCAGCAGTAACTACAGGACCATGATCGACAATGAGCAGTTCTTC.

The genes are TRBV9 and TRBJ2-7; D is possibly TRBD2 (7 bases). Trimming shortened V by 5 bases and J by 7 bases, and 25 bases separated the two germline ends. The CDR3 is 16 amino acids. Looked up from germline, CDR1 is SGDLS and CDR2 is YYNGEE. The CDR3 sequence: CASRAIKARGAGEQYF. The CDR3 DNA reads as TGTGCCAGCAGGGCGATTAAGGCCCGGGGGGCGGGGGAGCAGTACTTC.